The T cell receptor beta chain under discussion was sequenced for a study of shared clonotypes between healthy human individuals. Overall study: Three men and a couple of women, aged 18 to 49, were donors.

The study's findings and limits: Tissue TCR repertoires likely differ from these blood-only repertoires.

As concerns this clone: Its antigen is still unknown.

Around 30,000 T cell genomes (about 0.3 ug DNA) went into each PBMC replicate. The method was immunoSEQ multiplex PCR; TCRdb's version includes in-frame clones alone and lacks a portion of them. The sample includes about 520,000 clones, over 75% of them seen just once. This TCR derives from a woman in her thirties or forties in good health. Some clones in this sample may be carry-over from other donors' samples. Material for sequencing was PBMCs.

The CDR3 spells CASSLEQGASYEQYF. CDR3 sequence (DNA): TGTGCCAGCTCCCTCGAACAGGGGGCTTCCTACGAGCAGTACTTC. The chain combines TRBV18 with TRBJ2-7, with 9 nucleotides matching TRBD1. CDR1 and CDR2 (germline): KGHSH, LQKENI. The CDR3 consists of 15 residues. The V segment lost 6 bases and the J segment 1 base; nucleotides outside the gene matches: 7.